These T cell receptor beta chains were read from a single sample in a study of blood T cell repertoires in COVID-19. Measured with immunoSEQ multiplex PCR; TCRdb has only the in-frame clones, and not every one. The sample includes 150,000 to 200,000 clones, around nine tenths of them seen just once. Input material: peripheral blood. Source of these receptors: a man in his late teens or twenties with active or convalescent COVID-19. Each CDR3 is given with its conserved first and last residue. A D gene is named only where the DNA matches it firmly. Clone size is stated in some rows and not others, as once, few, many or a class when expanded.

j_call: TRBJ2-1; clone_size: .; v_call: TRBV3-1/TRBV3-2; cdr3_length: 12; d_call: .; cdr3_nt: TGTGCCAGCAGCCCGGGGGTTTATGAGCAGTTCTTC; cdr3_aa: CASSPGVYEQFF
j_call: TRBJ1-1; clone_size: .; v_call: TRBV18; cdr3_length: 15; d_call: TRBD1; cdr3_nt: TGTGCCAGCTCACCAGACAGGGGGGGGAACACTGAAGCTTTCTTT; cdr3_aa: CASSPDRGGNTEAFF
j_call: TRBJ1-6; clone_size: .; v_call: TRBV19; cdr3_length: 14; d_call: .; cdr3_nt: TGTGCCAGTAGAATAACAGGAGCAATTTCACCCCTCCACTTT; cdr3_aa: CASRITGAISPLHF
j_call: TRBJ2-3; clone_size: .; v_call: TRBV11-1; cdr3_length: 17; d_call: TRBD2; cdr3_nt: TGTGCCAGCAGCTTAGCGGCGACTAGCGTAAGCACAGATACGCAGTATTTT; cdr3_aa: CASSLAATSVSTDTQYF
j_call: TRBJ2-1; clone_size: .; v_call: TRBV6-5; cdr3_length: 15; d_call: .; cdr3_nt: TGTGCCAGCTTGCCTACGGGACATTCGTACAATGAGCAGTTCTTC; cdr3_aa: CASLPTGHSYNEQFF
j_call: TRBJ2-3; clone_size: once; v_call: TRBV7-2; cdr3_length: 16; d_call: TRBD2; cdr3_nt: TGTGCCAGCAGCAGCCGACTAGCGGGAAGCACAGATACGCAGTATTTT; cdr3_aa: CASSSRLAGSTDTQYF
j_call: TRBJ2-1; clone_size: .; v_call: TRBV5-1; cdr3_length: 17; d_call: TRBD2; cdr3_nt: TGCGCCAGCAGCTTGGGGGTGGCTAGCGGGATCTACAATGAGCAGTTCTTC; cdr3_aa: CASSLGVASGIYNEQFF
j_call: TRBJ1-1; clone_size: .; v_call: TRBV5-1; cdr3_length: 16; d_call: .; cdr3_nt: TGCGCCAGCAGCGGACTCCCAGGCGGACGGGGCACTGAAGCTTTCTTT; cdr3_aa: CASSGLPGGRGTEAFF
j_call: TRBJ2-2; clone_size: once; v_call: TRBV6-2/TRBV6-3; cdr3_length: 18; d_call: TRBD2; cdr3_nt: TGTGCCAGCAGTTCCGTGCATAGCGGGAGGGCCCTCGTCGGGGAGCTGTTTTTT; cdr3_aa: CASSSVHSGRALVGELFF
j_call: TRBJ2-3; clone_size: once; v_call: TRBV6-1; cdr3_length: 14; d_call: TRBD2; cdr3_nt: TGTGCCAGCAGTGAGGGGACTAGCGTTGATACGCAGTATTTT; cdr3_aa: CASSEGTSVDTQYF
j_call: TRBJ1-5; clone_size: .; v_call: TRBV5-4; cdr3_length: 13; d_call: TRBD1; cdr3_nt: TGTGCCAGCAGCGCACAGGGGGATCAGCCCCAGCATTTT; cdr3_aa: CASSAQGDQPQHF
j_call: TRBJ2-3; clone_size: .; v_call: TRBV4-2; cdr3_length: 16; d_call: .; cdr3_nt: TGTGCCAGCAGCCAAACGAAAGCGGGCCGAGCAGATACGCAGTATTTT; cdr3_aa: CASSQTKAGRADTQYF
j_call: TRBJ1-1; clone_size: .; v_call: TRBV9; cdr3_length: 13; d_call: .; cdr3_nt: TGTGCCAGCAGCGTAGGTACGAGCACTGAAGCTTTCTTT; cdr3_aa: CASSVGTSTEAFF
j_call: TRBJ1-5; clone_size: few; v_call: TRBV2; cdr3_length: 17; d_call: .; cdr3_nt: TGTGCCAGCAGGTTAAGAGCAGGGTATCAGAGCAATCAGCCCCAGCATTTT; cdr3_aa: CASRLRAGYQSNQPQHF
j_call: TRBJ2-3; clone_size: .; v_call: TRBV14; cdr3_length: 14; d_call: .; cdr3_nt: TGTGCCAGCAGCCCCATTTCCCCCACAGATACGCAGTATTTT; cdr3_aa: CASSPISPTDTQYF
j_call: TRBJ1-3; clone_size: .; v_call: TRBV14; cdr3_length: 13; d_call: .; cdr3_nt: TGTGCCAGCAGCCATAACTCTGGAAACACCATATATTTT; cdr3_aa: CASSHNSGNTIYF
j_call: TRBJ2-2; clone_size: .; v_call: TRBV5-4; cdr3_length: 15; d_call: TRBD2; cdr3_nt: TGTGCCAGCAGCCAGGACCTAGCGGGAACCGGGGAGCTGTTTTTT; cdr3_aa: CASSQDLAGTGELFF
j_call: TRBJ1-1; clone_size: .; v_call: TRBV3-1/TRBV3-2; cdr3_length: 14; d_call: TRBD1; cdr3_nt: TGTGCCAGCAGCTACAGGGGCTGGAACACTGAAGCTTTCTTT; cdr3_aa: CASSYRGWNTEAFF
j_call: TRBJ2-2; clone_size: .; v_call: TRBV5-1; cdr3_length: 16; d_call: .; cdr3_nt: TGCGCCAGCAGCTTGGAGTTGGGGGCGCAAGGCGGGGAGCTGTTTTTT; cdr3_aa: CASSLELGAQGGELFF
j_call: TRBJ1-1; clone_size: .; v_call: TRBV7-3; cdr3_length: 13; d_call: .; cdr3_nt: TGTGCCAGCAGCTTTTCTAGGAACACTGAAGCTTTCTTT; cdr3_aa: CASSFSRNTEAFF
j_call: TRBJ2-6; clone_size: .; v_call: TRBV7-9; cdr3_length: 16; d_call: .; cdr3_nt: TGTGCCAGCAGCTTAGGACAGTTCTCTGGGGCCAACGTCCTGACTTTC; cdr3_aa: CASSLGQFSGANVLTF
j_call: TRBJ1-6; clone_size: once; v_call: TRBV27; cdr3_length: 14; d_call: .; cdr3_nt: TGTGCCAGCAGTCACCGGGACATATATTCACCCCTCCACTTT; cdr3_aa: CASSHRDIYSPLHF
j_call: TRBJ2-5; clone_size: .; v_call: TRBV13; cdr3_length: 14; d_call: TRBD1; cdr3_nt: TGTGCCAGCAGCCTAGGACAGGGATCGGAGACCCAGTACTTC; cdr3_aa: CASSLGQGSETQYF
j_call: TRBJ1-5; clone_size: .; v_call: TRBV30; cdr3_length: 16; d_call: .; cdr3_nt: TGTGCCTGGAGCAGAAGACAGGCGGGTGGCAATCAGCCCCAGCATTTT; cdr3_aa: CAWSRRQAGGNQPQHF